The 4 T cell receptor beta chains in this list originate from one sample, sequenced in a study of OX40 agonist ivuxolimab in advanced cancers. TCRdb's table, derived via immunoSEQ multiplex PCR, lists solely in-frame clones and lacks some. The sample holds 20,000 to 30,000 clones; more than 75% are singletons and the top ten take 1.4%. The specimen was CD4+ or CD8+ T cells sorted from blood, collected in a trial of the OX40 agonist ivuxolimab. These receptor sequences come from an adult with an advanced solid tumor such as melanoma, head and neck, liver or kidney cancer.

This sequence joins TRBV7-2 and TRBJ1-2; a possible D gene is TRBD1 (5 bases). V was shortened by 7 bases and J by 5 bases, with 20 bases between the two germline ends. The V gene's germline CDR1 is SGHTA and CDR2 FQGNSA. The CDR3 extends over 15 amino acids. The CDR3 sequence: CASTVLGASGYGYTF. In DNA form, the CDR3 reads TGTGCCAGCACCGTTCTCGGGGCCTCGGGTTATGGCTACACCTTC.

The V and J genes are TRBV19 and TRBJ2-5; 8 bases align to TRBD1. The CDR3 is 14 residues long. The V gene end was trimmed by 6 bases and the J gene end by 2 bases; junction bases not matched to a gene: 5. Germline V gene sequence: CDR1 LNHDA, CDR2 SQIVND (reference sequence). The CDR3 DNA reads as TGTGCCAGTAGCCCCTGGGACAGGCAAGAGACCCAGTACTTC. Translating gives CASSPWDRQETQYF.

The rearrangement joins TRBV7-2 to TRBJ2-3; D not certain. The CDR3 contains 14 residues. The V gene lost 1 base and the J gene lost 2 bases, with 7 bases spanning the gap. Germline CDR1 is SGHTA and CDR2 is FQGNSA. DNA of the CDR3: TGTGCCAGCAGCTTAGTGGGCTTCACAGATACGCAGTATTTT. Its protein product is CASSLVGFTDTQYF.

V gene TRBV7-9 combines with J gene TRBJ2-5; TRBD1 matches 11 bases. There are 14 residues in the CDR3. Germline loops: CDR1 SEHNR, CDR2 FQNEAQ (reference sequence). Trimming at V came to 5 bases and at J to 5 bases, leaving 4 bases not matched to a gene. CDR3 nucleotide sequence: TGTGCCAGCAGCCGGACAGGGGGCAGGGAGACCCAGTACTTC. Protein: CASSRTGGRETQYF.